This T cell receptor (beta chain) was observed in a study of a mutant IDH1 vaccine in newly diagnosed glioma. Time point noted: baseline, week 1 (first vaccination visit). Treatment indicated: pre-vaccination baseline after standard-of-care therapy. Assay used: immunoSEQ multiplex PCR; TCRdb lists only in-frame clones, some missing. This table has roughly 51,000 clones, about nine tenths appearing once. Germline-derived CDR1 and CDR2 are SGHTA and FQGTGA. Unmatched junction bases numbered 5, after V lost 5 bases and J lost 2 bases. The CDR3 is 14 amino acids. This sequence was found in a man aged 40-55 years with glioma. The chain joins TRBV7-3 to TRBJ2-7; 8 bases map to TRBD1. Sample: PBMCs, taken from a glioma patient treated with radiotherapy, temozolomide or both. CDR3 bases: TGTGCCAGCAGCCCCGGACAGGGCACCTACGAGCAGTACTTC. Its protein is CASSPGQGTYEQYF.